The 13 T cell receptor beta chains below come from one sample, sequenced in a study of T cells in Graves' hyperthyroidism and ophthalmopathy. RNA transcripts provided the source from which TCR beta CDR3 regions were amplified. First-round RT-PCR of the TCR CDR3 relied on the HTBI primer set. TCRdb independently ran MiXCR on the multiplex PCR reads; one entry per CDR3 protein. The profile shows roughly 600,000 distinct CDR3 sequences, roughly 14% of them singletons. Sequenced input: blood. The receptors shown here come from a woman aged 45-65 years with Graves' ophthalmopathy.

This clonotype was recorded many times. The chain joins TRBV7-2 to TRBJ2-7; perhaps D is TRBD1 or TRBD2 (5 bases each). The CDR3 spans 14 residues. Germline lookup yields CDR1 SGHTA and CDR2 FQGNSA. Trimming left V 5 bases short and J 0 bases short, with 11 bases between. DNA for the CDR3: TGTGCCAGCAGCACATCCGGGACCTCCTACGAGCAGTACTTC. Translation gives CASSTSGTSYEQYF.

This clonotype was counted ten times or more. The rearrangement uses TRBV20-1 and TRBJ2-3; TRBD2 is a possible D gene (6 bases). Trimming shortened V by 0 bases and J by 0 bases, and 16 bases separated the two germline ends. Germline values: CDR1 DFQATT, CDR2 SNEGSKA (reference sequence). The CDR3 is made up of 17 amino acids. CDR3 residues: CSARESGRVASTDTQYF. CDR3 DNA sequence: TGCAGTGCTAGAGAGAGCGGGCGGGTTGCTAGCACAGATACGCAGTATTTT.

This clonotype was counted at least ten times. The chain has TRBV4-2 and TRBJ2-7; D not resolved. The germline V gene has CDR1 LGHNA and CDR2 YNFKEQ. The V end was cut by 0 bases, the J end by 3 bases, with 12 bases between. The CDR3 is made up of 15 amino acids. CDR3 sequence: CASSQDFGQHYEQYF. As DNA, the CDR3 is TGTGCCAGCAGCCAAGATTTTGGCCAGCACTACGAGCAGTACTTC.

This clonotype was seen more than once but under ten times. CDR3 loop: CSVESLATSTDTQYF. CDR3 coding DNA: TGCAGCGTTGAATCCCTAGCGACTAGCACAGATACGCAGTATTTT. This rearrangement joins TRBV29-1 to TRBJ2-3, with TRBD2 as a possible D gene (6 bases). Looked up from germline, CDR1 is SQVTM and CDR2 is ANQGSEA. V was pared by 2 bases and J by 0 bases, with 12 bases between. The CDR3 has 15 amino acids.

This clonotype occurred a few times. The chain is built from TRBV10-3 and TRBJ2-1; D perhaps matches TRBD2 (5 bases). Germline CDR1 ENHRY, CDR2 SYGVKD. This CDR3 contains 17 residues. V was pared by 3 bases and J by 1 base, with 16 bases between. The CDR3 sequence is CAISDTGAEPSYNEQFF. The CDR3 DNA follows: TGTGCCATCAGTGATACCGGAGCGGAGCCTTCCTACAATGAGCAGTTCTTC.

This chain uses TRBV7-2 with TRBJ2-3, with 13 bases identical to TRBD2. The CDR3 contains 18 residues. Trimming took 6 bases from V and 5 from J; bases not matched to a gene: 14. The germline V gene has CDR1 SGHTA and CDR2 FQGNSA. CDR3 in amino acids: CASSEYRTSGSNRDTQYF. CDR3 nucleotide sequence: TGTGCCAGCAGTGAATATCGGACTAGCGGGAGTAACAGAGATACGCAGTATTTT. The full variable domain, with the rest looked up from reference TRBV7-2 and TRBJ2-3, is GAGVSQSPSNKVTEKGKDVELRCDPISGHTALYWYRQSLGQGLEFLIYFQGNSAPDKSGLPSDRFSAERTGGSVSTLTIQRTQQEDSAVYLCASSEYRTSGSNRDTQYFGPGTRLTVL.

This clonotype was seen at least ten times. This chain joins TRBV7-6 and TRBJ1-2, with a possible D match to TRBD1 (5 bases). From germline, CDR1 is SGHVS and CDR2 FNYEAQ. Trimming stripped 1 base from V and 7 bases from J, with 10 bases between. CDR3 length: 13 residues. Here the CDR3 reads CASSLEGWRGYTF. The CDR3 DNA sequence: TGTGCCAGCAGCTTAGAGGGGTGGCGTGGCTACACCTTC.

This sequence joins TRBV7-9 and TRBJ1-5; D is undetermined. Trimming removed 3 bases at V and 3 bases at J, with 3 bases between. The CDR3 spans 12 residues. Germline V gene data show CDR1 as SEHNR and CDR2 as FQNEAQ (reference sequence). The CDR3 region is CASSFINQPQHF. In DNA form, the CDR3 reads TGTGCCAGCAGCTTTATCAATCAGCCCCAGCATTTT.

This clonotype showed up many times. The chain is built from TRBV19 and TRBJ1-1; possible D gene TRBD1, 6 bases. V was cut by 6 bases and J by 0 bases, with 14 bases left in between. The CDR3 totals 15 residues. Germline lookup yields CDR1 LNHDA and CDR2 SQIVND (reference sequence). The DNA of the CDR3 is TGTGCCAGTAGCGTTATTGACAGGATGAACACTGAAGCTTTCTTT. This encodes CASSVIDRMNTEAFF. The whole variable domain, filled in from reference TRBV19 and TRBJ1-1, reads DGGITQSPKYLFRKEGQNVTLSCEQNLNHDAMYWYRQDPGQGLRLIYYSQIVNDFQKGDIAEGYSVSREKKESFPLTVTSAQKNPTAFYLCASSVIDRMNTEAFFGQGTRLTVV.

This clonotype was counted between two and nine times. The chain couples TRBV12-5 to TRBJ2-1; 10 bases match TRBD2. The V gene's germline CDR1 is LGHNT and CDR2 FRNRAP. This CDR3 region has 17 residues. J was trimmed by 4 bases and V by 2 bases; bases with no gene match: 8. CDR3 protein: CASGLIRLAGRYNEQFF. In nucleotides, the CDR3 is TGTGCTAGTGGTTTGATAAGACTAGCGGGCAGATACAATGAGCAGTTCTTC.

The rearrangement links TRBV5-1 to TRBJ2-3; TRBD2 matches at 15 bases. V was clipped by 5 bases and J by 1 base; unmatched bases: 8. Germline assignment: CDR1 SGHRS and CDR2 YFSETQ. The CDR3 spans 18 residues. DNA for the CDR3: TGCGCCAGCAGAGCGGGGACTAGCGGGAGGCGGGGCACAGATACGCAGTATTTT. Protein: CASRAGTSGRRGTDTQYF.

There are a few counts of this clonotype. The chain employs TRBV18 and TRBJ2-1; TRBD2 agrees at 9 bases. The germline CDR1 and CDR2 sequences are KGHSH and LQKENI. The CDR3 totals 16 residues. V trimming: 4 bases; J trimming: 2 bases; junction bases outside the gene matches: 6. CDR3 amino acids: CASSQGGRVAYNEQFF. The CDR3 nucleotides are TGTGCCAGCTCACAAGGCGGGAGGGTCGCCTACAATGAGCAGTTCTTC.

This clonotype was seen many times. This chain uses TRBV30 with TRBJ2-5; 11 bases agree with TRBD2. This CDR3 comprises 17 residues. J lost 5 bases, V lost 3 bases, and 14 bases had no gene match. CDR1 and CDR2 (germline): GTSNPN, SVGIG (reference sequence). The CDR3 region has the DNA TGTGCCTGGAGACTAAGCCCGGGACTAGCGGCCGGGGAGACCCAGTACTTC. Protein product: CAWRLSPGLAAGETQYF.